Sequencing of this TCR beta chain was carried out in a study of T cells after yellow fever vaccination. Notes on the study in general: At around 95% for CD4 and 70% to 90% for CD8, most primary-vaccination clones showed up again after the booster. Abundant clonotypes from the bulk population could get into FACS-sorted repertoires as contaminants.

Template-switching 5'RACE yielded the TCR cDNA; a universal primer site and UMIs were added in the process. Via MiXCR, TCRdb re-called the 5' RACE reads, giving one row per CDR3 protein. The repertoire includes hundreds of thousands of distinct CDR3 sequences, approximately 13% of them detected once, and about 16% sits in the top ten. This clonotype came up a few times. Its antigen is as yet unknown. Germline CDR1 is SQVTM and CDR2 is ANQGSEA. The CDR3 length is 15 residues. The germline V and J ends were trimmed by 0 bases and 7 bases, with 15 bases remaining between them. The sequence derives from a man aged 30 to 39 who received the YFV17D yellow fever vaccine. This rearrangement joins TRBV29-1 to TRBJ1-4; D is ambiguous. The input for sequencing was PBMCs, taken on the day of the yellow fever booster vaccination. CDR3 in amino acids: CSVEDLKAHGEKLFF. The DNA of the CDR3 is TGCAGCGTTGAAGACCTCAAGGCCCATGGTGAAAAACTGTTTTTT. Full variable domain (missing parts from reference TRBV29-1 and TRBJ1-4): SAVISQKPSRDICQRGTSLTIQCQVDSQVTMMFWYRQQPGQSLTLIATANQGSEATYESGFVIDKFPISRPNLTFSTLTVSNMSPEDSSIYLCSVEDLKAHGEKLFFGSGTQLSVL.